This TCR beta chain was identified in a study of OX40 agonist ivuxolimab in advanced cancers. On the study more broadly: While on treatment, patients had intravenous ivuxolimab at 0.01 to 10 mg/kg every 2 weeks. Points from the study as a whole: In the 0.1-3.0 mg/kg groups, partial responders showed among the lowest expansion. Among expanded peripheral T cells, antigen specificity went undetermined.

Points on this clone: What it recognizes is unknown.

Sequencing was performed with immunoSEQ multiplex PCR; in TCRdb, only in-frame clones are kept and a portion is missing. The data show roughly 21,000 clones, about 90% seen once. After removal of 5 bases from V and 3 bases from J, the junction contained 9 bases not matched to a gene. The germline CDR1 and CDR2 sequences are SGHTA and FQGNSA. This CDR3 is 15 amino acids long. This material consisted of CD4+ or CD8+ T cells sorted from blood, taken in a trial of the OX40 agonist ivuxolimab. This receptor was taken from an adult with an advanced solid tumor such as melanoma, head and neck, liver or kidney cancer. The chain combines TRBV7-2 with TRBJ1-1; 7 nucleotides align to TRBD1. The CDR3 region is CASSEDTGVDTEAFF. Written as DNA, the CDR3 is TGTGCCAGCAGCGAGGATACAGGGGTAGACACTGAAGCTTTCTTT. Full variable domain (rest looked up from reference TRBV7-2 and TRBJ1-1): GAGVSQSPSNKVTEKGKDVELRCDPISGHTALYWYRQSLGQGLEFLIYFQGNSAPDKSGLPSDRFSAERTGGSVSTLTIQRTQQEDSAVYLCASSEDTGVDTEAFFGQGTRLTVV.